This TCR beta chain was documented in a study of blood T cell repertoires in COVID-19. Turning to the study itself: The cDNA or gDNA used as material had been derived from T cells, B-cell-depleted T cells, or PBMCs.

CDR3 size: 14 residues. CDR1 and CDR2 from the germline V gene are LGHDT and YNNKEL (reference sequence). Trimming removed 3 bases at V and 0 bases at J, with 6 bases between. In the authors' workflow: Estimates of nucleated cell counts were drawn from the amplification of reference gene primers. Profiled with immunoSEQ multiplex PCR; TCRdb holds only in-frame clones, not every one. Clonal size and the V and J genes are those of that table, whereas D and trimming came from the DNA. The top ten hold approximately 6.1% of the sample, which has 130,000 to 150,000 clones, 87% seen once. What was sequenced was peripheral blood. This sequence was found in an elderly man with acute or convalescent COVID-19. The J gene is TRBJ2-1, the V gene TRBV3-1 (or the pseudogene TRBV3-2); D remains unclear. The DNA for the CDR3 is TGTGCCAGCAGCCAGGCGGTCTCCTACAATGAGCAGTTCTTC. As protein: CASSQAVSYNEQFF.